The text below deals with one TCR beta chain. Its specificity is unknown. These data are taken from a study of T cell repertoires in cytomegalovirus infection. Study overall: Public TCR beta signatures indicated both CMV infection and matching HLA type. Study-level findings and limits: Identification of carriers of CMV plus the relevant HLA was performed using cumulative public TCR beta family frequency. HLA-C-restricted CMV-specific TCR beta clonotypes prevailed in the ex vivo response.

CDR3 length: 13 residues. V lost 5 bases to trimming and J lost 6 bases, with 12 bases between them. Per germline, CDR1 LGHNA and CDR2 YNFKEQ. TCRdb recomputed calls from the reads with MiXCR, one row per CDR3 protein. Found here are fewer than 350,000 distinct CDR3 sequences, 15% to 20% of them singletons; the top ten hold around 12%. Sequencing was carried out using PBMCs. The chain carries TRBV4-2 and TRBJ2-3; the D gene is possibly TRBD2 (7 bases). The receptor was derived from a human donor in good health (CMV status not recorded). Some clones in this sample may be carry-over from other donors' samples. Here the CDR3 reads CASSGGGRDTQYF. The CDR3 DNA follows: TGTGCCAGCAGCGGGGGGGGCAGGGATACGCAGTATTTT.